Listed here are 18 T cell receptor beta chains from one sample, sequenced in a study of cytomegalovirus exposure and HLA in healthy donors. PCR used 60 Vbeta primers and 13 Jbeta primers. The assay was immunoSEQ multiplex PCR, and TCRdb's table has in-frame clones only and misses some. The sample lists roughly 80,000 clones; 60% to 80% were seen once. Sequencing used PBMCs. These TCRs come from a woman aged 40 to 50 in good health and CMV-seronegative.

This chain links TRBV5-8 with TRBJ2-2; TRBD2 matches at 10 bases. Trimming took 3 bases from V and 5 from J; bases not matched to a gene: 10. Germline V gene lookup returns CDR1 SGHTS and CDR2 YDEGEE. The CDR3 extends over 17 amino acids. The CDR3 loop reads CASSSLTGLAFTGELFF. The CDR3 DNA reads TGTGCCAGCAGCTCCCTCACGGGACTAGCGTTTACCGGGGAGCTGTTTTTT.

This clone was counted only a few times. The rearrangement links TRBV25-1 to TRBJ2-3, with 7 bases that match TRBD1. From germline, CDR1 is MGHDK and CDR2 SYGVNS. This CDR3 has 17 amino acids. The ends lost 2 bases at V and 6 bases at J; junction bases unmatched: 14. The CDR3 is CASSELRQGSVTDTQYF. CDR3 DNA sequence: TGTGCCAGCAGTGAACTCCGACAGGGAAGTGTCACGGATACGCAGTATTTT.

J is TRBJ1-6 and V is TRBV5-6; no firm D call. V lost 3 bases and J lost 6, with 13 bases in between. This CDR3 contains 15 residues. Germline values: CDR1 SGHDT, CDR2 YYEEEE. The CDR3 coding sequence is TGTGCCAGCAGCTCGTCCAGGTACATTAATTCACCCCTCCACTTT. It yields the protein CASSSSRYINSPLHF.

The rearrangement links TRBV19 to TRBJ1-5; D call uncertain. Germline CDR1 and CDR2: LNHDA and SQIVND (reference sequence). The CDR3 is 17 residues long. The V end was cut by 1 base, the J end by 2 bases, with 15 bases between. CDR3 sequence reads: CASSIGVIGAGNQPQHF. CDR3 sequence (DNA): TGTGCCAGTAGTATAGGGGTCATAGGAGCCGGCAATCAGCCCCAGCATTTT.

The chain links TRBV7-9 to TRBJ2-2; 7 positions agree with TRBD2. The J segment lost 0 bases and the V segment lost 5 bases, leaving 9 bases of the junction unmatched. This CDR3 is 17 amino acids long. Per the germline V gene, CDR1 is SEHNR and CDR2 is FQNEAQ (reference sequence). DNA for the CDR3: TGTGCCAGCAGCCCCGAGTGGCTAGCGGCGAACACCGGGGAGCTGTTTTTT. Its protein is CASSPEWLAANTGELFF.

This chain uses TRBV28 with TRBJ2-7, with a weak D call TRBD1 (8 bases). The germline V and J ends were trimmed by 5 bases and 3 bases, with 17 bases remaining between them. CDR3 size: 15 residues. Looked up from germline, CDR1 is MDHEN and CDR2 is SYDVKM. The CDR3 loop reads CASSQGGDRYYEQYF. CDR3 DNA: TGTGCCAGCAGTCAAGGGGGGGACAGGTACTACGAGCAGTACTTC.

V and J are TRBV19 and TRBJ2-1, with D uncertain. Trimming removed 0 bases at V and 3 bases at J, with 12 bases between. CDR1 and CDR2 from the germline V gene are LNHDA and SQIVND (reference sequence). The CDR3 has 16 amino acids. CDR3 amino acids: CASSIDPGTNYNEQFF. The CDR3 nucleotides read TGTGCCAGTAGTATAGATCCGGGTACGAACTACAATGAGCAGTTCTTC.

The CDR3 region has the DNA TGTGCCAGCAGCGACGGACTAAACACAGATACGCAGTATTTT. Translated: CASSDGLNTDTQYF. This sequence joins TRBV7-3 and TRBJ2-3; D might be TRBD2 (6 bases). The germline gives CDR1 SGHTA, CDR2 FQGTGA. This CDR3 spans 14 amino acids. V lost 5 bases, J lost 2 bases, and 11 bases lay in between.

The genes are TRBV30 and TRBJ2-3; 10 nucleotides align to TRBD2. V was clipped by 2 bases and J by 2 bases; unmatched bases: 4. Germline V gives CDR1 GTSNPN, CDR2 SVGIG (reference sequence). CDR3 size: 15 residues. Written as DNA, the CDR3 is TGTGCCTGGAGTCCTAGCGGGGGCGTCACAGATACGCAGTATTTT. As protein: CAWSPSGGVTDTQYF.

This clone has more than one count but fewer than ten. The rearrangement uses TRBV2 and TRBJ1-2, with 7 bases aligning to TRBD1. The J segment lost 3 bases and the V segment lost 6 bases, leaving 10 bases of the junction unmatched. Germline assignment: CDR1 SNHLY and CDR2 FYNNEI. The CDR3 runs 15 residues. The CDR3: CASRPSGTAYYGYTF. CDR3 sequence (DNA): TGTGCCAGCAGACCCTCCGGGACAGCATACTATGGCTACACCTTC.

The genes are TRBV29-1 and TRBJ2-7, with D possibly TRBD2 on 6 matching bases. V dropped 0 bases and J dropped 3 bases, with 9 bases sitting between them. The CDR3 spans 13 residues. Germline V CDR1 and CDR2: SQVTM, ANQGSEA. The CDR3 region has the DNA TGCAGCGTTGAAGATGGTAGCGGCTACGAGCAGTACTTC. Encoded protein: CSVEDGSGYEQYF.

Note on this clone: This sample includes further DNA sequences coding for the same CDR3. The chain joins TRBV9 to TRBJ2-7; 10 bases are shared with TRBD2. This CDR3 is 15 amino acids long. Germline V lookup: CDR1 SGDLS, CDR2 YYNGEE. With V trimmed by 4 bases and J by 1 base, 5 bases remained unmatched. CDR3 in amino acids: CASSPRTSGSYEQYF. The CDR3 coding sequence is TGTGCCAGCAGCCCCCGGACTAGCGGATCCTACGAGCAGTACTTC.

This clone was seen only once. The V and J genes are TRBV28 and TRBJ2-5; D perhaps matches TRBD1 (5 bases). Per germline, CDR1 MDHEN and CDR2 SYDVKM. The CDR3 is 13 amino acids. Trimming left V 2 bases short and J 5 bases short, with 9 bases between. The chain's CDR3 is CASSLAGLETQYF. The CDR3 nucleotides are TGTGCCAGCAGTTTAGCAGGGTTGGAGACCCAGTACTTC. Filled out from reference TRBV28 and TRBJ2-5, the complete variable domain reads DVKVTQSSRYLVKRTGEKVFLECVQDMDHENMFWYRQDPGLGLRLIYFSYDVKMKEKGDIPEGYSVSREKKERFSLILESASTNQTSMYLCASSLAGLETQYFGPGTRLLVL.

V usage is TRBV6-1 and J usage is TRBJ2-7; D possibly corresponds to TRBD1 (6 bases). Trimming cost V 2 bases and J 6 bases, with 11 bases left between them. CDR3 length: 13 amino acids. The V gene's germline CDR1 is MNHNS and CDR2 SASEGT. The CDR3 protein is CASSEQRGIEQYF. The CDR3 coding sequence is TGTGCCAGCAGTGAACAGAGGGGGATCGAGCAGTACTTC.

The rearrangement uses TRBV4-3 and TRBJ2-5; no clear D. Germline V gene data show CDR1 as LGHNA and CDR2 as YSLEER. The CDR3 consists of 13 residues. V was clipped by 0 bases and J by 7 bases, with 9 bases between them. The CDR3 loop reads CASSQEPLGTQYF. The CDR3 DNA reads TGCGCCAGCAGCCAAGAGCCCCTAGGGACCCAGTACTTC.

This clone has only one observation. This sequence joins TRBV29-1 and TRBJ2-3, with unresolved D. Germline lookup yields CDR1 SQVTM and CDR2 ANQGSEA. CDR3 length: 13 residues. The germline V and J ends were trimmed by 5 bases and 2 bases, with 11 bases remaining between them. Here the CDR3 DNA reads TGCAGCGTTATCGACATTTACACAGATACGCAGTATTTT. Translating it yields CSVIDIYTDTQYF.

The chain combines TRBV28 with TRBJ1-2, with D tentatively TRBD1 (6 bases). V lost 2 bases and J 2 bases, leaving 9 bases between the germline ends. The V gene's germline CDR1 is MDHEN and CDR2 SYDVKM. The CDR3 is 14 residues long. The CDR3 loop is CASSLTGPNYGYTF. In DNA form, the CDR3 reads TGTGCCAGCAGTTTAACAGGGCCCAACTATGGCTACACCTTC.

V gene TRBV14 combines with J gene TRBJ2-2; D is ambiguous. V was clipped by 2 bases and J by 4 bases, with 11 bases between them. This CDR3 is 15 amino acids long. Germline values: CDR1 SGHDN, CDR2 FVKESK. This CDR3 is CASSQLQSGTGELFF. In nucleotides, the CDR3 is TGTGCCAGCAGCCAATTACAATCGGGCACCGGGGAGCTGTTTTTT.